This T cell receptor (beta chain) is drawn from a study of blood T cell repertoires in COVID-19. About the study: Acute and convalescent COVID-19 samples came from the United States, Italy and Spain.

This clone was recorded once. CDR1 and CDR2 (germline): MNHNS, SASEGT. This CDR3 is 15 amino acids long. V was trimmed by 3 bases and J by 1 base, leaving 12 bases between them. During active infection, Seattle patients enrolled and were then monitored through disease. TCRdb's table, derived via immunoSEQ multiplex PCR, lists solely in-frame clones and lacks some. This table holds around 150,000 clones, around 84% found once. This sequence originates from a man younger than 40 with COVID-19, enrolled during active disease. J is TRBJ1-1 and V is TRBV6-1; tentatively, D is TRBD1 (5 bases). Sequences were obtained from peripheral blood. The CDR3 region is CASSDLLGGNTEAFF. The DNA of the CDR3 is TGTGCCAGCAGTGACCTACTCGGGGGGAACACTGAAGCTTTCTTT.